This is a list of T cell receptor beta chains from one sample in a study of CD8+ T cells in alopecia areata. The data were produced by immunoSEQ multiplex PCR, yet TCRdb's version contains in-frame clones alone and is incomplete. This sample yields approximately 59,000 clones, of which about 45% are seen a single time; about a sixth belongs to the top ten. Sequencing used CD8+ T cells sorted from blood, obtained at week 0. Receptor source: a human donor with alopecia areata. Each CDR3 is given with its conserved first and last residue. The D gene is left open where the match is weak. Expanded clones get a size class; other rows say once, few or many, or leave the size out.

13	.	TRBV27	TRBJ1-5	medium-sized	TGTGCCAGCAGTTTAGGAACTGATCAGCCCCAGCATTTT	CASSLGTDQPQHF
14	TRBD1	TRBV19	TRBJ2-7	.	TGTGCCAGTAGTACCGGACAGGTTCGGTACGAGCAGTACTTC	CASSTGQVRYEQYF
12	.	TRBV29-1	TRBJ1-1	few	TGCAGCGTTGTAGGGGGGAACACTGAAGCTTTCTTT	CSVVGGNTEAFF
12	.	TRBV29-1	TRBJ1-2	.	TGCAGCGTTGAAGGGGGGACGGATGGCTACACCTTC	CSVEGGTDGYTF
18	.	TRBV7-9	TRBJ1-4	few	TGTGCCAGCAGCTTAGAATTCGGTGCCCCCCGGGCTAATGAAAAACTGTTTTTT	CASSLEFGAPRANEKLFF
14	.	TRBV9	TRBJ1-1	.	TGTGCCAGCAGCGTATTACCGGTAGGGACTGAAGCTTTCTTT	CASSVLPVGTEAFF
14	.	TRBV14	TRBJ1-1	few	TGTGCCAGCAGCCATCTCAGGGGGAACACTGAAGCTTTCTTT	CASSHLRGNTEAFF
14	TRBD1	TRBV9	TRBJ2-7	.	TGTGCCAGCAGCCTAAGGACAGGTTGGGGCGAGCAGTACTTC	CASSLRTGWGEQYF
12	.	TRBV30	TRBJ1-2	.	TGTGCCTGGAGTGTAGGATGGGTTGGCTACACCTTC	CAWSVGWVGYTF
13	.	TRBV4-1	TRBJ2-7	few	TGCGCCAGCAGCCAAGCGGAACTGGATGTGCAGTACTTC	CASSQAELDVQYF
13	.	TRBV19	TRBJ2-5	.	TGTGCCAGTAGTATTATGGGTTCGGAGACCCAGTACTTC	CASSIMGSETQYF
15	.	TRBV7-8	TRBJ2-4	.	TGTGCCAGCAGCCCCGGGGCCGGTTCGGGGGACATTCAGTACTTC	CASSPGAGSGDIQYF
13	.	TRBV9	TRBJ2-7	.	TGTGCCAGCAGCGAAGGGATTAGCTACGAGCAGTACTTC	CASSEGISYEQYF
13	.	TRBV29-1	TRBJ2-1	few	TGCAGCGCGGAGGGGGATGCGCCCAATGAGCAGTTCTTC	CSAEGDAPNEQFF
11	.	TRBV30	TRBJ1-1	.	TGTGCCTGGAGAAGGAACACTGAAGCTTTCTTT	CAWRRNTEAFF
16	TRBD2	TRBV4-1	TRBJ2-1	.	TGCGCCAGCAGCCAAGTAATAGCGGGAGGGCCCGATGAGCAGTTCTTC	CASSQVIAGGPDEQFF
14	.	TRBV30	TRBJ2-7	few	TGTGCCTGGAGAGGGCCTGAGGGGAGCTACGAGCAGTACTTC	CAWRGPEGSYEQYF
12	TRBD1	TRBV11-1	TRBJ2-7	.	TGTGCCAGCAGCCCGGGGACAGTAGAGCAGTACTTC	CASSPGTVEQYF
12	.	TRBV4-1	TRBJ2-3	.	TGCGCCAGCAGCCCAGATCGGGATACGCAGTATTTT	CASSPDRDTQYF
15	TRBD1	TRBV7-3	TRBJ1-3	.	TGTGCCAGCAGCCCGACAGGGGCCTCTGGAAACACCATATATTTT	CASSPTGASGNTIYF
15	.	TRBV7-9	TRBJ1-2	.	TGTGCCAGCAGCTTAGCTGTCGGCAGAAACTATGGCTACACCTTC	CASSLAVGRNYGYTF
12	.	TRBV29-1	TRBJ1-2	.	TGCAGCGTTCATTCAGGGACCGGTGGCTACACCTTC	CSVHSGTGGYTF
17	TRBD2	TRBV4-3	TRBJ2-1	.	TGCGCCAGCAGCCAAGAGCCACTAGCGGGATTTTACAATGAGCAGTTCTTC	CASSQEPLAGFYNEQFF
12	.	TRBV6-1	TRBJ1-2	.	TGTGCCAGCAGTGAAGTTGGGGATGGCTACACCTTC	CASSEVGDGYTF
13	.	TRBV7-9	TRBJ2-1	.	TGTGCCAGCAGCTTAGTAGTGCAAAATGAGCAGTTCTTC	CASSLVVQNEQFF